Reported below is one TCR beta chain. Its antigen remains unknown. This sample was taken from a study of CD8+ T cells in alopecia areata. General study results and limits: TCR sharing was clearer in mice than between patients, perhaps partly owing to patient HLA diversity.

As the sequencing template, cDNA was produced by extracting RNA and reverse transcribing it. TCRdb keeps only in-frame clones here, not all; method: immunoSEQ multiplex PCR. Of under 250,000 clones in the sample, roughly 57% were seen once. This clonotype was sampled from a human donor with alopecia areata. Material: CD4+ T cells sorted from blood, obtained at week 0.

The CDR3 protein is CASSFNPRSGELFF. CDR3 nucleotides: TGCGCCAGCAGCTTTAACCCTAGGTCCGGGGAGCTGTTTTTT. The chain recombines TRBV5-1 with TRBJ2-2; D not resolved. The CDR3 is 14 amino acids. The V end lost 2 bases, the J end lost 6 bases, and 11 bases lay between the germline ends. Germline V CDR1 and CDR2: SGHRS, YFSETQ.